This T cell receptor (beta chain) appears in the sequencing data of a study of T cells after yellow fever vaccination. Template switching with 5'RACE generated the TCR cDNA and added a universal primer site and UMIs. TCRdb called the 5' RACE reads again in MiXCR, with one record for every CDR3 protein. The sample consists of over 100,000 distinct CDR3 sequences, 7% to 8.5% of them appearing once. Germline-derived CDR1 and CDR2 are LGHNA and YSLEER. The ends were cut back, 0 bases at V and 0 bases at J, with 4 bases in the middle. The CDR3 extends over 14 amino acids. This clonotype was picked up many times.

This receptor was obtained from a man aged 30 to 45 who received the YFV17D yellow fever vaccine. The chain combines TRBV4-3 with TRBJ2-3; D call uncertain. The material sequenced was CD8+ T cells sorted from PBMCs, taken 45 days after the yellow fever booster vaccination. The CDR3 DNA sequence: TGCGCCAGCAGCCAAGATGACAGCACAGATACGCAGTATTTT. It codes for CASSQDDSTDTQYF.